This TCR beta chain derives from a study of T cell repertoires in cytomegalovirus infection. Study details: Public TCR beta signatures indicated both CMV infection and matching HLA type.

The study, taken as a whole, reports: Cumulative public TCR beta family frequency identified carriers of CMV plus the relevant HLA. HLA-C-restricted, CMV-specific TCR beta clonotypes were dominant ex vivo.

Each CDR3 protein is one row after TCRdb ran MiXCR on the reads. The sample has around 290,000 distinct CDR3 sequences, about 26% seen once. With V trimmed by 1 base and J by 0 bases, 4 bases remained unmatched. The CDR3 length is 17 residues. Per the germline V gene, CDR1 is DFQATT and CDR2 is SNEGSKA (reference sequence). This clonotype was seen a handful of times. Its target is not known. The gene calls are TRBV20-1 and TRBJ2-1; 12 bases agree with TRBD2. The TCR sequence derives from a human donor in good health (CMV status not recorded). Some clones in this sample may be carry-over from other donors' samples. Input material: PBMCs. The CDR3 bases are TGCAGTGCTAGAGGGGCTAGCGGGGGGGCCTCCTACAATGAGCAGTTCTTC. This codes for CSARGASGGASYNEQFF.